These 15 T cell receptor beta chains were all obtained from the same sample, sequenced in a study of a mutant IDH1 vaccine in newly diagnosed glioma. TCRdb keeps only in-frame clones here, not all; method: immunoSEQ multiplex PCR. Here the sample spans some 57,000 clones, around 80% being singletons. Antigens of these TCRs are unknown. Stated time point: week 47, end of study. Doses consisted of 300 ug of mutant IDH1 20-mer peptide each, paired with topical imiquimod. Material: PBMCs, obtained from a glioma patient whose treatment included an IDH1 peptide vaccine. Receptors were obtained from a woman aged 40-49 years with glioma. Some clones in this sample may be carry-over from other donors' samples.

Comments on this clone: A junction end diverges from the germline sequence, so it may reflect a read error. The chain recombines TRBV7-7 with TRBJ2-3; 7 nucleotides align to TRBD2. There are 15 residues in the CDR3. Germline V gene data show CDR1 as SSHAT and CDR2 as FNYEAQ (reference sequence). CDR3 sequence reads: CASSLGLADADTQYF. CDR3 nucleotide sequence: TGTGCTAGCAGCTTAGGGCTAGCGGATGCAGATACGCAGTATTTT.

The chain uses TRBV2 and TRBJ1-2; no firm D call. V lost 4 bases and J 3 bases, leaving 9 bases between the germline ends. The CDR3 covers 13 residues. Germline V lookup: CDR1 SNHLY, CDR2 FYNNEI. CDR3 in amino acids: CASSVRVDYGYTF. The CDR3 region has the DNA TGTGCCAGCAGTGTTAGGGTGGACTATGGCTACACCTTC.

The chain has TRBV6-5 and TRBJ2-1, with D perhaps being TRBD1 or TRBD2 (6 bases each). Germline V gives CDR1 MNHEY, CDR2 SVGAGI. Trimming shortened V by 6 bases and J by 4 bases, and 16 bases separated the two germline ends. The CDR3 sequence is 15 residues long. The CDR3 nucleotides are TGTGCCAGCAGCACGGGGGCTCCGGCATACAATGAGCAGTTCTTC. Encoded protein: CASSTGAPAYNEQFF.

About this clone: Its ends do not fully match the called genes, so a read error is possible. The rearrangement uses TRBV29-1 and TRBJ2-1, with D tentatively TRBD2 (7 bases). CDR3 size: 15 residues. CDR1 is SQVTM, CDR2 ANQGSEA, per germline. CDR3 in amino acids: CSVEGGGASYNEQFF. The CDR3 bases are TGCAGCGTGGAAGGTGGGGGGGCATCCTACAATGAGCAGTTCTTC.

The chain uses TRBV27 and TRBJ1-2; 10 bases agree with TRBD1. Germline loops: CDR1 MNHEY, CDR2 SMNVEV (reference sequence). The V gene end was trimmed by 5 bases and the J gene end by 6 bases; junction bases not matched to a gene: 9. This CDR3 contains 15 residues. For the CDR3, the DNA is TGTGCCAGCAGTGCCTCGGGACAGGGGAATCATGGCTACACCTTC. This encodes CASSASGQGNHGYTF.

The rearrangement uses TRBV5-1 and TRBJ2-5; D not resolved. The germline V gene has CDR1 SGHRS and CDR2 YFSETQ. CDR3 length: 15 residues. V was clipped by 4 bases and J by 1 base, with 14 bases between them. The CDR3 DNA is TGCGCCAGCAGCCCTGGCTTGGTCTCCCAAGAGACCCAGTACTTC. This translates into CASSPGLVSQETQYF.

The chain combines TRBV6-1 with TRBJ1-2, with 8 bases fitting TRBD1. The CDR3 sequence is 14 residues long. Germline CDR1 and CDR2: MNHNS and SASEGT. V lost 7 bases, J lost 6 bases, and 10 bases stayed unmatched. This chain's CDR3 is CASTPGTGGHGYTF. In DNA form, the CDR3 reads TGTGCCAGCACCCCGGGTACAGGGGGTCATGGCTACACCTTC.

This clone has just one count. The V call is TRBV6-1, the J call TRBJ2-7; D is uncertain. The ends were cut back, 0 bases at V and 6 bases at J, with 12 bases in the middle. The CDR3 runs 14 residues. The germline gives CDR1 MNHNS, CDR2 SASEGT. CDR3 protein: CASSEAPGSGEQYF. The DNA for the CDR3 is TGTGCCAGCAGTGAAGCACCGGGTTCAGGCGAGCAGTACTTC.

This clone was observed once. The genes are TRBV4-3 and TRBJ2-3, with a tentative D call TRBD1 (6 bases). This CDR3 is 14 amino acids long. Looked up from germline, CDR1 is LGHNA and CDR2 is YSLEER. With 5 bases removed from V and 7 bases from J, the gap between germline ends came to 16 bases. CDR3 DNA: TGCGCCAGCAGCGAAGGGACACGGCAAAATACGCAGTATTTT. Translation gives CASSEGTRQNTQYF.

The chain uses TRBV30 and TRBJ2-1; 12 nucleotides align to TRBD2. This CDR3 is 18 amino acids long. Germline V gives CDR1 GTSNPN, CDR2 SVGIG (reference sequence). With 0 bases clipped from V and 5 bases from J, the junction kept 11 bases outside the gene matches. The CDR3 DNA follows: TGTGCCTGGAGTGTATCCCCGGGACTAGCGGGCCCAGACAATGAGCAGTTCTTC. This codes for CAWSVSPGLAGPDNEQFF.

This chain connects TRBV9 to TRBJ2-1, with a tentative D call TRBD2 (7 bases). The CDR3 has 15 amino acids. Germline CDR1 SGDLS, CDR2 YYNGEE. V was cut by 0 bases and J by 6 bases, with 13 bases left in between. CDR3 nucleotides: TGTGCCAGCAGCGTAGGAGGGGGGGCTCGCAATGAGCAGTTCTTC. Protein sequence: CASSVGGGARNEQFF.

This clone was detected only once. V is TRBV30 and J is TRBJ1-6, with D possibly TRBD1 on 5 matching bases. Germline V gives CDR1 GTSNPN, CDR2 SVGIG (reference sequence). The V and J ends lost 0 bases and 2 bases respectively, with 14 bases between them. The CDR3 sequence is 17 residues long. As DNA, the CDR3 is TGTGCCTGGAGTGTACAAGGGGAGACGGCCTATAATTCACCCCTCCACTTT. The encoded protein is CAWSVQGETAYNSPLHF.

This clone has just one count. The chain uses TRBV19 and TRBJ2-5; the match to TRBD1 covers 8 bases. Unmatched junction bases numbered 5, after V lost 8 bases and J lost 3 bases. Germline V gene lookup returns CDR1 LNHDA and CDR2 SQIVND (reference sequence). The CDR3 contains 13 residues. CDR3 in amino acids: CASGTGPKETQYF. The CDR3 DNA is TGTGCCAGTGGGACAGGACCAAAAGAGACCCAGTACTTC. The full variable domain, completed using reference TRBV19 and TRBJ2-5, is DGGITQSPKYLFRKEGQNVTLSCEQNLNHDAMYWYRQDPGQGLRLIYYSQIVNDFQKGDIAEGYSVSREKKESFPLTVTSAQKNPTAFYLCASGTGPKETQYFGPGTRLLVL.

The V and J genes are TRBV7-2 and TRBJ2-7, with a tentative D call TRBD2 (6 bases). CDR1 SGHTA and CDR2 FQGNSA come from the germline V gene. The ends were cut back, 5 bases at V and 5 bases at J, with 13 bases in the middle. The CDR3 loop spans 13 amino acids. CDR3 sequence reads: CASSARLVHEQYF. CDR3 nucleotide sequence: TGTGCCAGCAGCGCCCGACTAGTACACGAGCAGTACTTC.

The table lists this clone with a count of one. This chain links TRBV5-1 with TRBJ2-7, with D perhaps TRBD2 (5 bases). The length of the CDR3 is 14 residues. Trimming removed 3 bases at V and 0 bases at J, with 10 bases between. Germline V CDR1 and CDR2: SGHRS, YFSETQ. CDR3 amino acids: CASSSEAVSYEQYF. In DNA form, the CDR3 reads TGCGCCAGCAGCTCGGAGGCGGTCTCCTACGAGCAGTACTTC.